The clone carrying this T cell receptor (beta chain) was observed at least ten times. Its cognate antigen is unknown. This entry belongs to a study of CD8 T cells in ankylosing spondylitis. 5'-RACE, quantitative and with molecular barcodes, yielded the TCR beta libraries. From the 5' RACE reads, TCRdb called clonotypes with MiXCR, one entry per CDR3 protein. Counted here are about 210,000 distinct CDR3 sequences, 6% to 8% occurring once; the ten biggest clones make up 13% to 15%. Study-level points and caveats: Reports say disease-linked clones showed up significantly more in matched ankylosing spondylitis synovial fluid. Made up of under ten highly homologous variants, a TCR beta motif appeared characteristic of ankylosing spondylitis blood. Clones linked to disease, bearing a CD8+ phenotype, were relatively rare in peripheral blood.

The CDR3 runs 14 residues. With V trimmed by 5 bases and J by 8 bases, 5 bases remained unmatched. Germline V gene data show CDR1 as SGHVS and CDR2 as FQNEAQ. The sample comprised blood, either unsorted or a sorted T cell fraction (not recorded which). This sequence joins TRBV7-8 and TRBJ2-1; 11 bases fit TRBD2. The receptor was isolated from a male donor with ankylosing spondylitis. The CDR3 bases are TGTGCCAGCAGCCCAGCTAGCGGGAGGTATGAGCAGTTCTTC. Translation: CASSPASGRYEQFF.